Listed here are 2 T cell receptor beta chains from one sample, sequenced in a study of shared clonotypes between healthy human individuals. The repertoire was sequenced with immunoSEQ multiplex PCR; TCRdb's copy has only in-frame clones and lacks some. The repertoire has around 1.5 million clones, nearly 99% of them found once; the top ten carry about 0.42%. Input material: naive CD4+ T cells sorted from blood. The subset: CD45RA+ positively selected. These receptors all come from a man aged 30 to 45 in good health.

The V and J genes are TRBV11-2 and TRBJ2-2; no definite D call. Trimming cost V 6 bases and J 9 bases, with 8 bases left between them. The CDR3 extends over 11 amino acids. Looked up from germline, CDR1 is SGHAT and CDR2 is FQNNGV. CDR3 sequence: CASSSHRELFF. Written as DNA, the CDR3 is TGTGCCAGCAGTTCCCACCGGGAGCTGTTTTTT.

This chain links TRBV5-1 with TRBJ2-5; TRBD2 agrees at 9 bases. J was trimmed by 3 bases and V by 2 bases; bases with no gene match: 5. In germline, CDR1 is SGHRS, CDR2 YFSETQ. The length of the CDR3 is 15 residues. The CDR3 sequence: CASSFQREVEETQYF. The CDR3 nucleotides read TGCGCCAGCAGCTTCCAGCGGGAGGTGGAAGAGACCCAGTACTTC.